The 24 T cell receptor beta chains below were found in one sample sequenced in a study of tumor-infiltrating lymphocytes in primary liver carcinoma. The study co-extracted DNA and RNA from about 21-30 mg of unsorted bulk tissue. The authors made TCR beta cDNA from approximately 500 ng total RNA with a constant-region primer. Employing slightly modified ARM-PCR, three nested multiplex PCR rounds were run, and these gave rise to the TCR beta libraries. It was with TRBV1-TRBV30 forward primers and a C-beta reverse primer that the first two PCR rounds were run, at roughly 11 cycles each. A single record per CDR3 protein comes from TCRdb applying MiXCR to the multiplex PCR reads. This sample carries around 56,000 distinct CDR3 sequences, 60% to 85% of them seen once, and the ten largest clones take roughly 60%. The material sequenced was liver tumor tissue from sampling region 2. The subset: tumor region T2, inferior pole. The origin of the receptors is a middle-aged man with primary liver carcinoma and hepatitis B virus infection.

A note on this clonotype: Lacking the conserved final phenylalanine or tryptophan, this CDR3 likely reflects a read error. The V call is TRBV10-3, the J call TRBJ2-7; 13 nucleotides agree with TRBD2. The CDR3 length is 19 residues. Looked up from germline, CDR1 is ENHRY and CDR2 is SYGVKD. The CDR3 protein is CAITKRSGLAGWFSYEQYL. CDR3 in DNA: TGTGCTATCACCAAACGATCGGGACTAGCGGGATGGTTCTCCTACGAGCAGTACCTC.

With respect to this clonotype: A clone one base away is much larger, so this may be a read error. This likely comes from a read error, as the CDR3 has no conserved phenylalanine or tryptophan at its end. This chain connects TRBV29-1 to TRBJ1-4; D ambiguous. The CDR3 has 12 amino acids. CDR1 is SQVTM and CDR2 is ANQGSEA in the germline V gene. The CDR3 DNA reads as TGCGGCGTTGATGAGGGTTATGAAAAACTGTTTGTT. This sequence encodes CGVDEGYEKLFV.

V gene TRBV20-1 combines with J gene TRBJ2-7, with 8 bases aligning to TRBD1. The CDR3 loop spans 14 amino acids. J gave up 4 bases and V 6 bases, and 11 bases lay outside the gene matches. The germline CDR1 and CDR2 sequences are DFQATT and SNEGSKA (reference sequence). This chain's CDR3 is CSATPRQGFYEQYF. The CDR3 DNA is TGCAGTGCCACCCCCCGACAGGGGTTTTACGAGCAGTACTTC.

This chain connects TRBV11-2 to TRBJ2-5; D tentatively reads TRBD1 or TRBD2 (6 bases each). Trimming removed 7 bases from V and 5 bases from J, with 26 bases in between. This CDR3 comprises 17 residues. Germline-derived CDR1 and CDR2 are SGHAT and FQNNGV. The CDR3 DNA is TGTGCCAGCAACCCTGGGACTTTAGGGGGAGTAGGGGAGACCCAGTACTTC. It yields the protein CASNPGTLGGVGETQYF.

The chain has TRBV20-1 and TRBJ2-1, with TRBD1 as a possible D gene (5 bases). Germline assignment: CDR1 DFQATT and CDR2 SNEGSKA (reference sequence). V lost 5 bases and J lost 6, with 20 bases in between. The length of the CDR3 is 15 residues. The CDR3 protein is CSAHDQGQSSNEQFF. CDR3 in DNA: TGCAGTGCTCATGATCAGGGTCAATCAAGCAATGAGCAGTTCTTC.

A remark on this clonotype: A much larger clone is a single base away; this may be a read error. V and J are TRBV7-9 and TRBJ2-6; D ambiguous. The CDR3 contains 14 residues. From germline, CDR1 is SEHNR and CDR2 FQNEAQ (reference sequence). The germline V and J ends were trimmed by 3 bases and 4 bases, with 7 bases remaining between them. The CDR3 coding sequence is TGTGCCAGCAGCTTGGTGCTAGGGGCCAACGTCCTGACTTTC. As protein: CASSLVLGANVLTF.

The chain has TRBV11-2 and TRBJ1-1; D is unresolved. Germline CDR1 is SGHAT and CDR2 is FQNNGV. The CDR3 runs to 16 residues. V dropped 6 bases and J dropped 1 base, with 18 bases sitting between them. The CDR3 protein is CASSPSRRLANTEAFF. CDR3 nucleotides: TGTGCCAGCAGTCCATCCAGGAGGTTGGCGAACACTGAAGCTTTCTTT.

As for this clonotype: Since a much larger clone is just one base distant, this may be a read error. The CDR3 coding sequence is TGTGCCAGCAGCTTGAGGGAGGGGAGGACTAGCGGGCTCAGCTCCTACGCGCAGTACTTC. This encodes CASSLREGRTSGLSSYAQYF. This chain uses TRBV11-2 with TRBJ2-7; 11 bases map to TRBD2. Germline V gives CDR1 SGHAT, CDR2 FQNNGV. The length of the CDR3 is 20 residues.

This clonotype was detected a few times. The V call is TRBV12-3 or TRBV12-4, the J call TRBJ1-1, with 7 bases fitting TRBD1. This CDR3 contains 13 residues. V lost 8 bases to trimming and J lost 3 bases; unmatched junction nucleotides: 6. In DNA, the CDR3 is TGTGCCAGCGGGAGACAGGGCTACACTGAAGCTTTCTTT. Translating it yields CASGRQGYTEAFF.

DNA for the CDR3: TGTGCCAGCAGCGCCCCGGGAGGGCGGACAGATACGCAGTATTTT. It translates to CASSAPGGRTDTQYF. This rearrangement joins TRBV11-2 to TRBJ2-3, with 8 positions matching TRBD2. Looked up from germline, CDR1 is SGHAT and CDR2 is FQNNGV. CDR3 size: 15 residues. V was pared by 5 bases and J by 3 bases, with 7 bases of the junction left unmatched.

This chain uses TRBV11-2 with TRBJ2-5, with D possibly TRBD2 on 5 matching bases. The CDR3 length is 18 residues. V lost 1 base and J 3 bases, leaving 21 bases between the germline ends. The germline V gene has CDR1 SGHAT and CDR2 FQNNGV. The CDR3 sequence: CASSLASLALGRKETQYF. The CDR3, as DNA: TGTGCCAGCAGCTTAGCGAGCCTAGCCCTGGGAAGGAAAGAGACCCAGTACTTC.

This rearrangement joins TRBV10-2 to TRBJ2-3; a weak D match, TRBD1 (6 bases). The J call is doubtful: the DNA matches TRBJ1-5 better. The CDR3 has 17 residues. Germline CDR1 is WSHSY and CDR2 is SAAADI. The CDR3 region has the DNA TGCGCCAGCAGTGTGTTACAGGGACTAGCTAACACAGATACGCAGCATTTT. Translation gives CASSVLQGLANTDTQHF.

This clonotype came up once. The final CDR3 position lacks the conserved phenylalanine or tryptophan, pointing to a likely read error. V gene TRBV5-6 combines with J gene TRBJ2-2, with TRBD2 identical over 8 bases. This CDR3 is built from 17 residues. Germline CDR1 is SGHDT and CDR2 is YYEEEE. V trimming: 2 bases; J trimming: 5 bases; junction bases outside the gene matches: 11. The CDR3 loop is CASSLWGLVRTTGELFS. In DNA form, the CDR3 reads TGTGCCAGCAGCTTATGGGGACTAGTGCGGACAACCGGGGAGCTGTTTTCT.

The gene calls are TRBV5-4 and TRBJ2-1, with 9 bases fitting TRBD2. V lost 4 bases, J lost 6 bases, and 8 bases stayed unmatched. This CDR3 spans 15 amino acids. Germline assignment: CDR1 SGHNT and CDR2 YYREEE (reference sequence). The CDR3 sequence is CASSTGLARANEQFF. DNA for the CDR3: TGTGCCAGCAGCACGGGACTAGCTCGAGCCAATGAGCAGTTCTTC. Complete variable domain (other parts from reference TRBV5-4 and TRBJ2-1): ETGVTQSPTHLIKTRGQQVTLRCSSQSGHNTVSWYQQALGQGPQFIFQYYREEENGRGNFPPRFSGLQFPNYSSELNVNALELDDSALYLCASSTGLARANEQFFGPGTRLTVL.

As to this clonotype: The junction shows a germline mismatch at one end, possibly a read error. The chain has TRBV11-1 and TRBJ2-5; 7 bases match TRBD2. This CDR3 spans 15 amino acids. The germline gives CDR1 SGHAT, CDR2 FQDESV (reference sequence). The CDR3: CARSFFSVTSETQYF. The CDR3 DNA reads as TGTGCCAGGAGCTTCTTCTCCGTGACTAGCGAGACCCAGTACTTC.

Comment on this clonotype: Compared with germline, one end of the junction differs, possibly owing to a read error. The chain employs TRBV6-1 and TRBJ1-5, with 10 bases identical to TRBD1. There are 15 residues in the CDR3. CDR1 is MNHNS, CDR2 SASEGT, per germline. For the CDR3, the DNA is TGTGTCAGCAGTGCGGGACAGGGGCAAAATCAGCCCCAGCATTTT. Amino acid sequence: CVSSAGQGQNQPQHF.

A word on this clonotype: The germline gene is not matched at one end of the junction; a read error may be the cause. V and J are TRBV4-3 and TRBJ2-3, with no clear D. CDR3 length: 15 residues. Looked up from germline, CDR1 is LGHNA and CDR2 is YSLEER. The CDR3 loop is CSSSQGVASADTQYF. CDR3 sequence (DNA): TGCTCCAGCAGCCAAGGAGTCGCCTCAGCAGATACACAGTATTTT.

Comment on this clonotype: A junction end diverges from the germline sequence, so it may reflect a read error. V is TRBV29-1 and J is TRBJ2-3, with D perhaps TRBD1 or TRBD2 (6 bases each). CDR1 is SQVTM, CDR2 ANQGSEA, per germline. The CDR3 spans 14 residues. In nucleotides, the CDR3 is TGCAGCGTTTCCGGGACGGGGGCGTCAGATAAGCAGTATTTT. Protein: CSVSGTGASDKQYF.

The V and J genes are TRBV11-1 and TRBJ2-1; maybe TRBD2 (6 bases). CDR1 and CDR2 from the germline V gene are SGHAT and FQDESV (reference sequence). The CDR3 has 13 residues. V was pared by 5 bases and J by 7 bases, with 12 bases between. The CDR3 sequence: CASSAGGQNEQFF. The CDR3 bases are TGTGCCAGCAGCGCAGGAGGGCAGAATGAGCAGTTCTTC.

This chain links TRBV6-5 with TRBJ2-7; D ambiguous. Germline V gene sequence: CDR1 MNHEY, CDR2 SVGAGI. V gave up 7 bases and J gave up 3 bases, with 7 bases separating them. The CDR3 length is 11 residues. In DNA form, the CDR3 reads TGTGCCAGCATGGCAGACTACGAGCAGTACTTC. It translates to CASMADYEQYF.

On this clonotype: This may be a read error: a much more frequent sequence differs by one nucleotide. The gene calls are TRBV6-6 and TRBJ2-7; D ambiguous. This CDR3 is 14 amino acids long. Germline CDR1 MNHNY, CDR2 SVGAGI (reference sequence). The CDR3 sequence is CASSYSGRFGERYF. The CDR3 bases are TGTGCCAGCAGTTACTCTGGCAGGTTCGGCGAGCGGTACTTC.

As regards this clonotype: One junction end does not reproduce the germline sequence, and a read error may be involved. V and J are TRBV5-4 and TRBJ2-1; 12 nucleotides agree with TRBD2. CDR1 and CDR2 (germline): SGHNT, YYREEE (reference sequence). CDR3 length: 16 amino acids. CDR3 in amino acids: CANSARLAGDYNGQFF. The CDR3 DNA reads TGTGCCAACAGCGCCCGACTAGCGGGAGACTACAATGGGCAGTTCTTC.

Note on this clonotype: Being one base from a much bigger clone, this may be a read error. V is TRBV6-5 and J is TRBJ1-1, with no clear D. Germline CDR1 is MNHEY and CDR2 is SVGAGI. Deletions cut 10 bases from V and 5 bases from J, with 17 bases between. The CDR3 spans 13 residues. CDR3 loop: CANRSEEETEAFF. The CDR3 nucleotides are TGTGCCAACAGATCGGAGGAGGAGACTGAAGCTTTCTTT.

Worth noting for this clonotype: The CDR3 end shows no conserved phenylalanine or tryptophan, and so a read error is likely. CDR3 residues: CASSRDREPDTQYI. The CDR3 region has the DNA TGCGCCAGCAGCCGAGACAGGGAGCCAGATACGCAGTATATA. The J gene is TRBJ2-3, the V gene TRBV4-1; 7 nucleotides agree with TRBD1. The trim removed 4 bases at V and 4 bases at J, leaving 5 bases unmatched. Germline CDR1 MGHRA, CDR2 YSYEKL. This CDR3 has 14 amino acids.